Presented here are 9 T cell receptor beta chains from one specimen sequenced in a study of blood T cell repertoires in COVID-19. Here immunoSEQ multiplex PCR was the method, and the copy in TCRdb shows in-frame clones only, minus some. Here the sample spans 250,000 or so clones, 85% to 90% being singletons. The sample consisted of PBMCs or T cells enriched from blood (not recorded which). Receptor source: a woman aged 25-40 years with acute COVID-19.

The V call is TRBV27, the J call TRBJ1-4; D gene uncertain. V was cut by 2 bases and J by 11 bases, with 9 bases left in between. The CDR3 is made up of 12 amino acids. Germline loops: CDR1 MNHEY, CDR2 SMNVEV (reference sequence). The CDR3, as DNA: TGTGCCAGCAGTTTAACGCGAGGGAAACTGTTTTTT. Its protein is CASSLTRGKLFF.

The DNA for the CDR3 is TGTGCCACCAGTCGGACAGAAACCACAGATACGCAGTATTTT. It specifies CATSRTETTDTQYF. The chain carries TRBV24-1 and TRBJ2-3; TRBD1 is a possible D gene (6 bases). The CDR3 covers 14 residues. CDR1 is KGHDR and CDR2 is SFDVKD in the germline V gene. Trimming pared 6 bases from V and 2 bases from J, leaving 11 bases between.

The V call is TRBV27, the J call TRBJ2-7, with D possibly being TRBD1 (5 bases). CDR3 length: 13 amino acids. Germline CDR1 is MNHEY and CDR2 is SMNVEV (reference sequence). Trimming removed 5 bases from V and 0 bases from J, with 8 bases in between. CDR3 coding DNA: TGTGCCAGCAGTCGCAGGGTCTCCTACGAGCAGTACTTC. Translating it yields CASSRRVSYEQYF.

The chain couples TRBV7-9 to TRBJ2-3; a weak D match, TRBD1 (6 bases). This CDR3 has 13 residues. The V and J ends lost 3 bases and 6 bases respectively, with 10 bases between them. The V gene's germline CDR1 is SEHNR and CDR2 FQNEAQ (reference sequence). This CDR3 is CASSFSGADTQYF. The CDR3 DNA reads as TGTGCCAGCAGCTTCTCAGGGGCGGATACGCAGTATTTT.

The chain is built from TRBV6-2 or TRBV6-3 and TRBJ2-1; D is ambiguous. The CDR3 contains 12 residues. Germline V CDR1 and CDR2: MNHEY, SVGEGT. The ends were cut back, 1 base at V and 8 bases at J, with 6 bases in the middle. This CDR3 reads CASSYFSDEQFF. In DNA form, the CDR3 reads TGTGCCAGCAGTTACTTCTCCGATGAGCAGTTCTTC.

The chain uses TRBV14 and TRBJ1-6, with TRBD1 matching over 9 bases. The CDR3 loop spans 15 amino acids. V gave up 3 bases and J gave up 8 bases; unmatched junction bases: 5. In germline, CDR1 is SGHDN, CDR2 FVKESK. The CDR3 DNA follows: TGTGCCAGCAGCCACCCGGGACAGGGAGATTCACCCCTCCACTTT. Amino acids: CASSHPGQGDSPLHF. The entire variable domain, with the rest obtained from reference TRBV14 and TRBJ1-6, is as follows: EAGVTQFPSHSVIEKGQTVTLRCDPISGHDNLYWYRRVMGKEIKFLLHFVKESKQDESGMPNNRFLAERTGGTYSTLKVQPAELEDSGVYFCASSHPGQGDSPLHFGNGTRLTVT.

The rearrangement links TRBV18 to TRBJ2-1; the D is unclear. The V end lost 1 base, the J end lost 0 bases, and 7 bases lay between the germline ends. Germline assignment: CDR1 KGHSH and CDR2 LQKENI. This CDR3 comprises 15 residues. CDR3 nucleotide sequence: TGTGCCAGCTCACCACTTACAGCCTCCTACAATGAGCAGTTCTTC. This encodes CASSPLTASYNEQFF.

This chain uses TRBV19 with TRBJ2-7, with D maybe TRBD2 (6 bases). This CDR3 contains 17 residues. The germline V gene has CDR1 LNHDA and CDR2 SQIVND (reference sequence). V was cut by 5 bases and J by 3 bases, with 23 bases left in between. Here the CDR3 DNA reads TGTGCCAGTAGTCGAGGGGACTTCCCCTCACGCGTCTACGAGCAGTACTTC. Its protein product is CASSRGDFPSRVYEQYF.

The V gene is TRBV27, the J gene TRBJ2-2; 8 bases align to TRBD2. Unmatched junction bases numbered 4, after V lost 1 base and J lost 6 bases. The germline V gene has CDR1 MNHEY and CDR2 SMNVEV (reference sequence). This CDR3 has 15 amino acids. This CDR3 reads CASSLWSGSAGELFF. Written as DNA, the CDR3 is TGTGCCAGCAGTTTATGGAGCGGGAGTGCCGGGGAGCTGTTTTTT.